This T cell receptor (beta chain) was retrieved from a study of T-cell reconstitution after alpha-beta-depleted transplantation in children. Unique molecular identifiers were incorporated when the TCRbeta library was constructed. TCRdb independently ran MiXCR on the PCR reads; one entry per CDR3 protein. The sample consists of roughly 610,000 distinct CDR3 sequences, about 11% of them appearing once. This clonotype was counted between two and nine times. The V end lost 3 bases, the J end lost 4 bases, and 8 bases lay between the germline ends. The CDR3 is made up of 12 amino acids. Germline V gene data show CDR1 as DFQATT and CDR2 as SNEGSKA (reference sequence).

V and J are TRBV20-1 and TRBJ2-3; D is perhaps TRBD1 (6 bases). The origin of this receptor is a human donor who donated a stem cell graft to a child with acute myeloid leukemia. The sequences come from PBMCs from the stem cell graft donor, collected from the stem cell graft. CDR3 DNA sequence: TGCAGTGCTAGGTACAGGGCAGATACGCAGTATTTT. Its translation: CSARYRADTQYF.